The 4 T cell receptor beta chains below come from one sample, sequenced in a study of blood T cell repertoires in COVID-19. Clones were sequenced by immunoSEQ multiplex PCR, and TCRdb holds only the in-frame ones, with some missing. The profile shows 90,000 to 100,000 clones, under 85% of them singletons. Sequencing used peripheral blood. The receptors were sampled from a man in his 70s with acute or convalescent COVID-19.

This chain connects TRBV6-5 to TRBJ2-2; D unclear. The germline gives CDR1 MNHEY, CDR2 SVGAGI. CDR3 length: 13 amino acids. Trimming stripped 2 bases from V and 4 bases from J, with 5 bases between. The CDR3 is CASSYTPTGELFF. The CDR3 DNA is TGTGCCAGCAGTTACACTCCCACCGGGGAGCTGTTTTTT.

The chain joins TRBV10-3 to TRBJ2-7; 8 positions match TRBD1. Germline V gene data show CDR1 as ENHRY and CDR2 as SYGVKD. The V segment lost 7 bases and the J segment 0 bases; nucleotides outside the gene matches: 5. The CDR3 totals 14 residues. The CDR3 nucleotides are TGTGCCATCAAGGGACAGGTGGTCTCCTACGAGCAGTACTTC. Residues: CAIKGQVVSYEQYF.

This chain uses TRBV27 with TRBJ1-3; D ambiguous. V lost 6 bases to trimming and J lost 3 bases, with 15 bases between them. Germline V gives CDR1 MNHEY, CDR2 SMNVEV (reference sequence). The CDR3 extends over 15 amino acids. The CDR3 DNA follows: TGTGCCAGCAGCCGTACGGGAACTGATGGAAACACCATATATTTT. It yields the protein CASSRTGTDGNTIYF.

This rearrangement joins TRBV19 to TRBJ2-2; 8 bases line up with TRBD1. This CDR3 is 16 amino acids long. The ends lost 7 bases at V and 0 bases at J; junction bases unmatched: 7. Germline lookup yields CDR1 LNHDA and CDR2 SQIVND (reference sequence). The CDR3 is CASTYPGGANTGELFF. Written as DNA, the CDR3 is TGTGCCAGTACCTATCCAGGGGGCGCGAACACCGGGGAGCTGTTTTTT.